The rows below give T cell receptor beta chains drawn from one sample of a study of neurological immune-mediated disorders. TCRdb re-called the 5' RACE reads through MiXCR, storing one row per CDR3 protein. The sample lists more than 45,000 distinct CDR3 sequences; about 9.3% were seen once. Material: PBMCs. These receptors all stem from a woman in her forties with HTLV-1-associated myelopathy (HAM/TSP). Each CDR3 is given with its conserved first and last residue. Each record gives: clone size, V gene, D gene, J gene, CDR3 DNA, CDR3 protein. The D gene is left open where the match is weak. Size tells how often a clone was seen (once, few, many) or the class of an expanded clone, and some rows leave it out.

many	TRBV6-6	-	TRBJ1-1	TGTGCCGCCTTCTCAATGAGGAACACTGAAGCTTTCTTT	CAAFSMRNTEAFF
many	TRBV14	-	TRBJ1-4	TGTGCCAGCAGCCAAGTTCCCCTCCCAGGGGACGATGAAAAACTGTTTTTT	CASSQVPLPGDDEKLFF
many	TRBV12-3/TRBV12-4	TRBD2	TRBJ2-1	TGTGCCAGCAGTTTAGGCGGGGGGGCCGGTGAGCAGTTCTTC	CASSLGGGAGEQFF
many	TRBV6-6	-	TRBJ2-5	TGTGCCAGCAGTTACTCGCGGGGTTCGCTGTTGGAGACCCAGTACTTC	CASSYSRGSLLETQYF
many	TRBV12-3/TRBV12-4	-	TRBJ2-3	TGTGCCAGCAGTTGGAGAGGTGGCGATACGCAGTATTTT	CASSWRGGDTQYF
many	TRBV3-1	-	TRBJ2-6	TGTGCCAGCAGCCGAGTAGGACCGACTTCTGGGGCCAACGTCCTGACTTTC	CASSRVGPTSGANVLTF
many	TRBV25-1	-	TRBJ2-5	TGTGCCAGCCGAGGGAACCGACACTTCCAAGAGACCCAGTACTTC	CASRGNRHFQETQYF
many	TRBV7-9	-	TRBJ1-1	TGTGCCAGCAGCTTAGGGATGGCTGAAGCTTTCTTT	CASSLGMAEAFF
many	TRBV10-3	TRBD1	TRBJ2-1	TGTGCCATCACGGACAGGGGGTACAATGAGCAGTTCTTC	CAITDRGYNEQFF
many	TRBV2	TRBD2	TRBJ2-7	TGTGCCAGCAGTGAAGGGGTAGCGGGGGATTACGAGCAGTACTTC	CASSEGVAGDYEQYF
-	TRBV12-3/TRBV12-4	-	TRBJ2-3	TGTGCCAGCTCCCTATCTGGGACCCTCACAGATACGCAGTATTTT	CASSLSGTLTDTQYF